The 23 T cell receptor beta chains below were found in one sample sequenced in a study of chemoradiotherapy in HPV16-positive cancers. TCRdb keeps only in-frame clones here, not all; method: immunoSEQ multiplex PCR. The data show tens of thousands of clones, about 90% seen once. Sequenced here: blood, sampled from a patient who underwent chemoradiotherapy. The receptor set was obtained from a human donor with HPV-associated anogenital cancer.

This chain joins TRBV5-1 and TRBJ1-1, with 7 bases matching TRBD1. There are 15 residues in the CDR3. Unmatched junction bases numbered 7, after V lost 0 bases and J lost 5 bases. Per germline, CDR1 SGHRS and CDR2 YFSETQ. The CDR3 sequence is CASSLAGAGGTEAFF. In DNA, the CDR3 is TGCGCCAGCAGCTTGGCCGGGGCAGGGGGAACTGAAGCTTTCTTT.

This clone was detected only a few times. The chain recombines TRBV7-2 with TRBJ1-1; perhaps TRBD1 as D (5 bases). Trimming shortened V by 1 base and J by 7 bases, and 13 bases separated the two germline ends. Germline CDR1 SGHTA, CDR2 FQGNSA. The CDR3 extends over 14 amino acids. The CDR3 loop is CASSLEGNLNEAFF. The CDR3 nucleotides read TGTGCCAGCAGCTTAGAGGGGAATTTGAATGAAGCTTTCTTT.

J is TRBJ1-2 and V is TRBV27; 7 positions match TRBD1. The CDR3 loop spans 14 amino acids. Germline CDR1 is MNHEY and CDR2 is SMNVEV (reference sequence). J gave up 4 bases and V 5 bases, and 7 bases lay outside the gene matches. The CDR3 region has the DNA TGTGCCAGCAGTCAGGGACAGCCACCCTATGGCTACACCTTC. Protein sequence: CASSQGQPPYGYTF.

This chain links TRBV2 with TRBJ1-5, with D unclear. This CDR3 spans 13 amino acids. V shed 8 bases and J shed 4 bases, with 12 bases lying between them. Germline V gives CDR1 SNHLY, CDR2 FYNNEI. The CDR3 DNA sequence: TGTGCCAGCGGTCTGGCCTCTAATCAGCCCCAGCATTTT. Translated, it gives CASGLASNQPQHF.

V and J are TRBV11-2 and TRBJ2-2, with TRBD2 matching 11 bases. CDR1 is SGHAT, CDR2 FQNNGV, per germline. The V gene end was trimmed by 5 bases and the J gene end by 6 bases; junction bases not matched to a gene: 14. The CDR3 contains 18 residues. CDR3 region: CASSPRGLAGGQPGELFF. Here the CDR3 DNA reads TGTGCCAGCAGCCCACGAGGGCTAGCGGGGGGCCAACCCGGGGAGCTGTTTTTT.

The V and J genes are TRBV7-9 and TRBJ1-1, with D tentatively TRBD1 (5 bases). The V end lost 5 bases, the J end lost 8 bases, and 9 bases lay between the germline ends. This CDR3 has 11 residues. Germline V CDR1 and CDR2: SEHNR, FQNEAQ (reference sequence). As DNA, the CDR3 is TGTGCCAGCAGCCGGGACCACGAAGCTTTCTTT. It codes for CASSRDHEAFF.

DNA for the CDR3: TGTGCCAGTAGTCTTGGGGGGTTGTCCAAAAACATTCAGTACTTC. Translated, it gives CASSLGGLSKNIQYF. This chain connects TRBV19 to TRBJ2-4, with D tentatively TRBD2 (6 bases). CDR1 and CDR2 from the germline V gene are LNHDA and SQIVND (reference sequence). The CDR3 has 15 amino acids. With 5 bases removed from V and 2 bases from J, the gap between germline ends came to 13 bases.

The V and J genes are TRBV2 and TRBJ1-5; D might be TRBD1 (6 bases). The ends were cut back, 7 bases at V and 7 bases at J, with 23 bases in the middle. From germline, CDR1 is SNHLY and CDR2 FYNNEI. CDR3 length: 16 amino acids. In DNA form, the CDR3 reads TGTGCCAGCACCGAGGGGGAGGGGGGAGTCGGGCAGCCCCAGCATTTT. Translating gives CASTEGEGGVGQPQHF.

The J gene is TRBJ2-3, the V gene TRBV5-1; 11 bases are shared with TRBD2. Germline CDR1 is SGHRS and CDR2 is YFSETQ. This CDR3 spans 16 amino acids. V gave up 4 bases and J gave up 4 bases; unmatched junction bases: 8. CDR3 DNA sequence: TGCGCCAGCAGCCCGCCGGGGACTAGCGGATCAGATACGCAGTATTTT. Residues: CASSPPGTSGSDTQYF.

CDR3 in amino acids: CASRFLSQRGVSYNEQFF. The CDR3 DNA reads as TGTGCAAGTCGCTTCCTATCACAGCGGGGGGTTTCCTACAATGAGCAGTTCTTC. V usage is TRBV12-2 and J usage is TRBJ2-1; the DNA was not used to check the table's D call, TRBD2. TRBV12-2 is a pseudogene locus. This CDR3 has 18 residues.

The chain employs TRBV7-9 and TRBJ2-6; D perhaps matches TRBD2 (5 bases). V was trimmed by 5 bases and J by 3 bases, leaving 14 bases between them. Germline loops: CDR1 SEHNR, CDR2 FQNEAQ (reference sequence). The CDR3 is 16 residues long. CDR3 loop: CASSPSRGIGANVLTF. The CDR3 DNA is TGTGCCAGCAGCCCTTCAAGAGGGATTGGGGCCAACGTCCTGACTTTC.

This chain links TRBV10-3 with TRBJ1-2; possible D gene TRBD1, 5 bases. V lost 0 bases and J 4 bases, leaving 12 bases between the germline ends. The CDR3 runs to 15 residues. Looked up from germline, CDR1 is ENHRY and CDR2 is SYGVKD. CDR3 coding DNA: TGTGCCATCAGTGAGTCAGGGGTACCACTCTATGGCTACACCTTC. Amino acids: CAISESGVPLYGYTF.

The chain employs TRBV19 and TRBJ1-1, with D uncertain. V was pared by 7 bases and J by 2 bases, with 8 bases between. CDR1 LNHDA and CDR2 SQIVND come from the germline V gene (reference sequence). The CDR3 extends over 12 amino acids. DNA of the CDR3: TGTGCCAGTAAGTCCAGTAACACTGAAGCTTTCTTT. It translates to CASKSSNTEAFF.

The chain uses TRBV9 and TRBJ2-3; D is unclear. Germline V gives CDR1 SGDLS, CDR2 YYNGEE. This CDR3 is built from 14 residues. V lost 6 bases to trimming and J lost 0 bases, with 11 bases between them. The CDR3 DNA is TGTGCCAGCACCTCAGGTGCGAGCACAGATACGCAGTATTTT. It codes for CASTSGASTDTQYF.

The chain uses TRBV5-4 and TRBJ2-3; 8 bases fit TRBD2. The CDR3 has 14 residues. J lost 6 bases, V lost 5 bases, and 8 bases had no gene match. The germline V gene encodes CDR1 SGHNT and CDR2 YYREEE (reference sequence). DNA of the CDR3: TGTGCCAGCAGACTACGGGGGGGTGTCGATACGCAGTATTTT. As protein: CASRLRGGVDTQYF.

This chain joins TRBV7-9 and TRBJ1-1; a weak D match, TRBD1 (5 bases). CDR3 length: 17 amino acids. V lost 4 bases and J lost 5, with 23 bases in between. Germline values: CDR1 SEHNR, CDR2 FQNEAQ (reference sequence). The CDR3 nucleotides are TGTGCCAGCAGCTCTTTCCGGGGGGGGGTTGGCGGGACTGAAGCTTTCTTT. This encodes CASSSFRGGVGGTEAFF.

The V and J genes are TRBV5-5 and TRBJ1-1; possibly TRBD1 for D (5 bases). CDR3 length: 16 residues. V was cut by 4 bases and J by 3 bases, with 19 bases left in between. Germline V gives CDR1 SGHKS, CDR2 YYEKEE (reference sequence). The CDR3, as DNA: TGTGCCAGCAGCCCGGGGGTGGCAGCCCATTACACTGAAGCTTTCTTT. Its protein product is CASSPGVAAHYTEAFF.

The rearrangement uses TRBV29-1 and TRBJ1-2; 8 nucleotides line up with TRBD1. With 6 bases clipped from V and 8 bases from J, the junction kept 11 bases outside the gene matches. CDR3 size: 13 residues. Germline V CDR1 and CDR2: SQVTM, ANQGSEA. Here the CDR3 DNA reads TGCAGCGTCCAACGGACAGGGATGATGGGCTACACCTTC. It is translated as CSVQRTGMMGYTF. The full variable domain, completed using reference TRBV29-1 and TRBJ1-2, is SAVISQKPSRDICQRGTSLTIQCQVDSQVTMMFWYRQQPGQSLTLIATANQGSEATYESGFVIDKFPISRPNLTFSTLTVSNMSPEDSSIYLCSVQRTGMMGYTFGSGTRLTVV.

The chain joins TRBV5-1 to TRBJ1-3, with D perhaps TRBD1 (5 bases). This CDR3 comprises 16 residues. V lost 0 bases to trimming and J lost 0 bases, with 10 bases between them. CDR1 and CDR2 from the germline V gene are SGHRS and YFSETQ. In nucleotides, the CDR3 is TGCGCCAGCAGCTTGGAAGGGGTTAACTCTGGAAACACCATATATTTT. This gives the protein CASSLEGVNSGNTIYF.

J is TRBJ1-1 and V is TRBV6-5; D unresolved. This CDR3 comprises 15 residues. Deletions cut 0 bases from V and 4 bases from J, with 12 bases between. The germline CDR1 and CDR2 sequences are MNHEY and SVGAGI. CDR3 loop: CASSYSWGWGTEAFF. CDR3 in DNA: TGTGCCAGCAGTTACTCGTGGGGATGGGGCACTGAAGCTTTCTTT.

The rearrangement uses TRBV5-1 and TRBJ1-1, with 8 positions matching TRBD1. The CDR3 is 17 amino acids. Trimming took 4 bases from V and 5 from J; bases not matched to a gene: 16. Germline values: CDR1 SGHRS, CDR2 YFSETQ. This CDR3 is CASSPTGTGTIKTEAFF. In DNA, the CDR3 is TGCGCCAGCAGCCCGACAGGGACAGGTACCATAAAGACTGAAGCTTTCTTT.

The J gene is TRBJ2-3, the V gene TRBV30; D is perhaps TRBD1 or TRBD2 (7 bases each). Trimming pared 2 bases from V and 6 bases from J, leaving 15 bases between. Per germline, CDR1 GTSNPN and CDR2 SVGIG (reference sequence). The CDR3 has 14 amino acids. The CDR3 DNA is TGTGCCTGGAGTTTTCAGGGGGGGCGGGATACGCAGTATTTT. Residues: CAWSFQGGRDTQYF.

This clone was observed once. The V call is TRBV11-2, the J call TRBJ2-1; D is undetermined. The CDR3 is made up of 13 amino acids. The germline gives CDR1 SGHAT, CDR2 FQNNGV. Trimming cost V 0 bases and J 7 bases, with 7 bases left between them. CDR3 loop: CASSLDGPNEQFF. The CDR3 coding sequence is TGTGCCAGCAGCTTAGATGGCCCAAATGAGCAGTTCTTC.